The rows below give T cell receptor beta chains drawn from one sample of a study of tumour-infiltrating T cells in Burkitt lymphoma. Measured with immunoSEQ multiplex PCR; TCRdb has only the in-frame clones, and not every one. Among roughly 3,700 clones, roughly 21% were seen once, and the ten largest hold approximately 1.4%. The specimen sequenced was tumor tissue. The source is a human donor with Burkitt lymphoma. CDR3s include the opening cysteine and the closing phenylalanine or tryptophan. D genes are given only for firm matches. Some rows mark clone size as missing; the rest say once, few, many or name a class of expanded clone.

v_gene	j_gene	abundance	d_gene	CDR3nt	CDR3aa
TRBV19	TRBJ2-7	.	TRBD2	TGTGCCAGTAGTATGGGGCTAGCGGTCTACGAGCAGTATTTC	CASSMGLAVYEQYF
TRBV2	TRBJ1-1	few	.	TGTGCCAGCAGTGAGTCACAGGTGGTAGCTTTCTTT	CASSESQVVAFF
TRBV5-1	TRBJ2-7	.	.	TGCGCCAGCAGCTACGGACGGGGGCTGGGGGCGGGATACGAGCAGTACTTC	CASSYGRGLGAGYEQYF
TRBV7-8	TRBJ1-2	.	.	TGTGCCAGCAGCTTACCCCAGGGCGTAGAAGAGAATGGCTACACCTTC	CASSLPQGVEENGYTF
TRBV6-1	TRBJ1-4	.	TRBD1	TGTGCCAGTAGGGGACAGGCCGTTCATGAAAAACTGTTTTTT	CASRGQAVHEKLFF
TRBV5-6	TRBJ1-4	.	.	TGTGCCAGCAGCTCGAAGGGGTTCCTTGGAGGAAAACTGTTTTTT	CASSSKGFLGGKLFF
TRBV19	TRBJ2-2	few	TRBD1	TGTGCCAGTAGTACCCTCGGACAGGGGAGAACCGGGGAGCTGTTTTTT	CASSTLGQGRTGELFF
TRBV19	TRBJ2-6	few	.	TGTGCCAGTAGTATAGGAGGACCCTCTGGGGCCAACGTCCTGACTTTC	CASSIGGPSGANVLTF
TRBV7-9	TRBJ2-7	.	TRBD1	TGTGCCAGCAGTTGGACAGGGGACGAGCAGTACTTC	CASSWTGDEQYF
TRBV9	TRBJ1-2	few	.	TGTGCCAGCAGCGTAAATTATGGCTACACCTTC	CASSVNYGYTF
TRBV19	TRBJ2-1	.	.	TGTGCCAGTATCACCAGCGCGAACTCCTACAATGAGCAGTTCTTC	CASITSANSYNEQFF
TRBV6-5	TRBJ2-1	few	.	TGTGCCAGCAGTCTCCGGGGCCAGGGTAAGCAGTTCTTC	CASSLRGQGKQFF
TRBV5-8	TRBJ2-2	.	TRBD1	TGTGCCAGCAGCTTTGACAGGGGGCATAACGGGGAGCTGTTTTTT	CASSFDRGHNGELFF
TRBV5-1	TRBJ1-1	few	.	TGCGCCAGCAGCACCGGGACACTAAACACTGAAGCTTTCTTT	CASSTGTLNTEAFF
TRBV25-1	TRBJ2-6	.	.	TGTGCCAGTTCCAACTCTGGGGCCAACGTCCTGACTTTC	CASSNSGANVLTF
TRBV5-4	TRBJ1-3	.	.	TGTGCCAGCAGCCCCGGGCCCCCGGCCATATATTTT	CASSPGPPAIYF
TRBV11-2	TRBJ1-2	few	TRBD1	TGTGCCAGCAGCCCGCTTACAGGGGTGATTGGCTACACCTTC	CASSPLTGVIGYTF
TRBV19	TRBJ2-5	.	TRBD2	TGTGCCAGTAGTATTGCCAGCGGGAGGCGCATCCAAGAGACCCAGTACTTC	CASSIASGRRIQETQYF
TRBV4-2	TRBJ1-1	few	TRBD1	TGTGCCAGCAGCCCGGACAGGGGGCACACTGAAGCTTTCTTT	CASSPDRGHTEAFF
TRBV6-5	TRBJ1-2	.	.	TGTGCCAGCAGTTTTGCAGGCTATGGCTACACCTTC	CASSFAGYGYTF
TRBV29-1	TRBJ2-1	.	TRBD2	TGCAGCGCCTCCCGGCCTAGCGGGAATGAGCAGTTCTTC	CSASRPSGNEQFF
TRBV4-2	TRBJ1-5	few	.	TGTACCAGCAGCCAAGACCCGGCCAAGGAGAGGGGGGAGCCCCAGCATTTT	CTSSQDPAKERGEPQHF
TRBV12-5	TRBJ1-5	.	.	TGTGCTAGTGGCTTGAGGGAGGAGCCCCAGCATTTT	CASGLREEPQHF
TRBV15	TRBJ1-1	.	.	TGTGCCACCGAAAGGTTGCCTTCCGATTCCCAGACTGAAGCTTTCTTT	CATERLPSDSQTEAFF
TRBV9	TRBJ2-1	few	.	TGTGCCAGCAGCGTTGGTGCTGAGCAGTTCTTC	CASSVGAEQFF
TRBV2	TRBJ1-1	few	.	TGTGCCAGCAGTGGCCTATATGAAGCTTTCTTT	CASSGLYEAFF
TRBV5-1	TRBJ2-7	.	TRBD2	TGCGCCAGCAGCTTGGCCAGCGGGAGTCAGAACGAGCAGTACTTC	CASSLASGSQNEQYF
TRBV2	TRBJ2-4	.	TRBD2	TGTGCCAGCAGGGATGCGGGGGGGGCCAAAAACATTCAGTACTTC	CASRDAGGAKNIQYF
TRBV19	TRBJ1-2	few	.	TGTGCCAGTAGTTGGGGGTCTAACTATGGCTACACCTTC	CASSWGSNYGYTF
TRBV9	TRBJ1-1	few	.	TGTGCCAGCAGCGTTACAGTGAACACTGAAGCTTTCTTT	CASSVTVNTEAFF
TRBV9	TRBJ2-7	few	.	TGTGCCAGCAGCGTAGGGAGGGGAGGCTACGAGCAGTACTTT	CASSVGRGGYEQYF
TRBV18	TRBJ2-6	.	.	TGTGCCAGCTCACCTTGGACCTCTGGGGCCAACGTCCTGACTTTC	CASSPWTSGANVLTF
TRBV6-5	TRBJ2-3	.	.	TGTGCCAGCGGGAGCAGTGGGGATACGCAGTATTTT	CASGSSGDTQYF
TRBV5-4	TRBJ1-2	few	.	TGTGCCAGCAGCTTGGTTAGAGGGCTCGGCTACACCTTC	CASSLVRGLGYTF
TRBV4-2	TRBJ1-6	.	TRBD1	TGTGCCAGCAGCCAAGTAGGGACAGAGAATTCACCCCTCCACTTT	CASSQVGTENSPLHF
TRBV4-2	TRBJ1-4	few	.	TGTGCCAGCAGCCAAGGCGATCGGAGTCAAGAAAAACTGTTTTTT	CASSQGDRSQEKLFF
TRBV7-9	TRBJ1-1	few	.	TGTGCCAGATGGGAAGCTTTCTTT	CARWEAFF
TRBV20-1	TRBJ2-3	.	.	TGCAGTGTACCTGACACAGATACGCAGTATTTT	CSVPDTDTQYF
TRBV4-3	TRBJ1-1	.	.	TGCGCCAGCAGCCACCAGCCGGGAACTGAAGCTTTCTTT	CASSHQPGTEAFF
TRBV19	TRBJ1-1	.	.	TGTGCCAGTGTGAACAACCAGAACACTGAAGCTTTCTTT	CASVNNQNTEAFF
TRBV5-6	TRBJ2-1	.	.	TGTGCCAGCAGCTTTTCATTCAGCGCTGAGCAGTTCTTC	CASSFSFSAEQFF
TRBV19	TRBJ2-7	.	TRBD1	TGTGCCAGTACCGATGGGACAGGGGGCTACGAGCAGTACTTC	CASTDGTGGYEQYF